The rows below give T cell receptor beta chains drawn from one sample of a study of CD8+CD57+ T cells in acquired aplastic anemia. MiXCR, run by TCRdb on the reads, gives a single entry per CDR3 protein. Of 150,000 or so distinct CDR3 sequences listed, about 60% are singletons. Sequenced material: sorted CD4+, CD8+, or CD8+CD57+ T cells (not recorded which) from PBMCs. The receptors were sampled from a human donor in good health. Each CDR3 is given with its conserved first and last residue. A D gene is named only where the DNA matches it firmly. Clone size is not always given. Where it is, it says once, few, many or a class for expanded clones.

V	J	size	D	CDR3	DNA
TRBV24-1	TRBJ1-1	-	-	CATSAGLNTEAFF	TGTGCCACCAGTGCAGGGTTAAACACTGAAGCTTTCTTT
TRBV20-1	TRBJ2-7	many	TRBD1	CSASKGQGTSYEQYF	TGCAGTGCGAGTAAGGGACAGGGAACCTCCTACGAGCAGTACTTC
TRBV3-1	TRBJ2-2	-	TRBD2	CATGGIGELFF	TGTGCCACCGGGGGGATCGGGGAGCTGTTTTTT
TRBV20-1	TRBJ1-3	-	-	CSAREGFGNTIYF	TGCAGTGCTAGAGAAGGGTTCGGAAACACCATATATTTT
TRBV24-1	TRBJ1-1	once	TRBD1	CATSEAGGETEAFF	TGTGCCACCAGTGAGGCAGGGGGGGAGACTGAAGCTTTCTTT
TRBV24-1	TRBJ2-1	few	-	CATSEGRMPYNEQFF	TGTGCCACCAGTGAGGGGCGGATGCCCTACAATGAGCAGTTCTTC
TRBV5-1	TRBJ2-3	-	TRBD1	CASSFGQGVGNEQYF	TGCGCCAGCAGCTTCGGACAGGGGGTTGGCAATGAGCAGTATTTT
TRBV20-1	TRBJ2-5	many	-	CSARGPLGTQYF	TGCAGTGCTAGAGGGCCGCTAGGGACCCAGTACTTC
TRBV11-2	TRBJ2-7	-	-	CASSLGSPVPSYEQYF	TGTGCCAGCAGCTTAGGTAGCCCGGTCCCCTCCTACGAGCAGTACTTC
TRBV5-1	TRBJ2-5	-	TRBD2	CASSPGTSTQETQYF	TGCGCCAGCAGTCCCGGGACTAGCACGCAAGAGACCCAGTACTTC
TRBV2	TRBJ2-7	-	-	CASKGVEQYF	TGTGCCAGCAAAGGGGTCGAGCAGTACTTC
TRBV2	TRBJ2-7	-	-	CASTTYYEQYF	TGTGCCAGCACCACGTACTACGAGCAGTACTTC
TRBV10-3	TRBJ1-5	once	-	CAISGREGLGNQPQHF	TGTGCCATCAGTGGGCGTGAGGGTTTGGGCAATCAGCCCCAGCATTTT
TRBV7-3	TRBJ2-3	once	-	CASSFGGASTDTQYF	TGTGCCAGCAGCTTTGGCGGAGCTAGCACAGATACGCAGTATTTT
TRBV10-1	TRBJ2-7	-	-	CASRGHRRTYEQYF	TGCGCCAGCAGGGGACACCGGAGGACTTACGAGCAGTACTTC
TRBV19	TRBJ2-3	many	-	CASSSKRGIYTQYF	TGTGCCAGTAGTTCTAAGCGCGGAATTTATACGCAGTATTTT
TRBV12-3/TRBV12-4	TRBJ1-3	few	-	CASTPTSAVWGPGNTIYF	TGTGCCAGCACCCCCACTTCGGCGGTGTGGGGCCCTGGAAACACCATATATTTT
TRBV12-3/TRBV12-4	TRBJ2-6	few	-	CASRGSGANVLTF	TGTGCCAGCAGGGGATCTGGGGCCAACGTCCTGACTTTC
TRBV11-2	TRBJ2-7	few	-	CASSLGIYEQYF	TGTGCCAGCAGCTTAGGTATCTACGAGCAGTACTTC
TRBV10-3	TRBJ2-1	-	TRBD1	CAIGTATYNEQFF	TGTGCCATTGGGACAGCCACCTACAATGAGCAGTTCTTC
TRBV20-1	TRBJ2-3	-	-	CSAGGGHTDTQYF	TGCAGTGCTGGGGGGGGGCACACAGATACGCAGTATTTT
TRBV6-5	TRBJ2-7	-	-	CASKPSSYEQYF	TGTGCCAGCAAGCCTAGCTCCTACGAGCAGTACTTC
TRBV20-1	TRBJ2-1	-	-	CSATISDPYNEQFF	TGCAGTGCTACAATCAGTGATCCCTACAATGAGCAGTTCTTC
TRBV24-1	TRBJ2-7	few	TRBD1	CATSEDRGDSYEQYF	TGTGCCACCAGTGAGGACAGGGGGGATTCCTACGAGCAGTACTTC
TRBV7-2	TRBJ1-5	-	-	CASSLSTDQPQHF	TGTGCCAGCAGCTTATCCACAGATCAGCCCCAGCATTTT
TRBV20-1	TRBJ2-7	-	TRBD2	CSARLAGVGEQYF	TGCAGTGCCAGACTAGCGGGAGTAGGCGAGCAGTACTTC